The rows below give T cell receptor beta chains drawn from one sample of a study of blood T cell repertoires in COVID-19. Clones were read by immunoSEQ multiplex PCR, and TCRdb kept only the in-frame ones, dropping some. The sample yields roughly 180,000 clones, over 75% seen once. Input material: PBMCs or T cells enriched from blood (not recorded which). These receptors all stem from a man aged 50 to 60 who had recovered from COVID-19. Both conserved end residues are part of each CDR3.

J gene | V gene | CDR3 protein
TRBJ2-3 | TRBV19 | CASSIRRGGDTQYF
TRBJ2-5 | TRBV15 | CATSREAGQETQYF
TRBJ2-7 | TRBV6-1 | CASSALWTGLAAYEQYF
TRBJ2-3 | TRBV29-1 | CSARTSGASTDTQYF
TRBJ2-5 | TRBV6-6 | CASGSGGVQETQYF
TRBJ2-7 | TRBV5-1 | CASSFASDSPYEQYF
TRBJ2-2 | TRBV5-4 | CASSGIQEPNTGELFF
TRBJ2-7 | TRBV6-5 | CASSYFPSGSYEQYF
TRBJ1-1 | TRBV5-1 | CASSGQNTEAFF
TRBJ1-1 | TRBV7-2 | CASSKHGRQVNTEAFF
TRBJ1-5 | TRBV28 | CASSSGGGNQPQHF
TRBJ1-3 | TRBV13 | CASSLLGALGGNTIYF
TRBJ1-1 | TRBV9 | CASSVEARHLTEAFF
TRBJ2-1 | TRBV7-2 | CASSAGQNYNEQFF
TRBJ1-2 | TRBV6-5 | CASSTRDRGSYGYTF
TRBJ2-7 | TRBV5-6 | CASSLGGQGLSVYEQYF
TRBJ1-3 | TRBV24-1 | CATSDPTGSHGNTIYF
TRBJ2-7 | TRBV29-1 | CSVEDPSGSIGEQYF
TRBJ2-7 | TRBV7-8 | CASSLGPIEQYF
TRBJ2-2 | TRBV5-4 | CASRGLAGGSGPGELFF
TRBJ2-1 | TRBV5-1 | CASSDSNWSGEQFF
TRBJ1-5 | TRBV28 | CASSLETALNQPQHF
TRBJ2-1 | TRBV6-5 | CAGGQGVSEQFF
TRBJ2-7 | TRBV5-4 | CASSRDRVGEQYF
TRBJ2-5 | TRBV9 | CASSTSSGDQETQYF
TRBJ2-7 | TRBV19 | CASNRISGSVYEQYF
TRBJ2-1 | TRBV4-1 | CASGQGRSRNEQFF
TRBJ1-2 | TRBV18 | CASSRDIYGYTF
TRBJ2-7 | TRBV4-1 | CASSQIRGQLYEQYF
TRBJ2-2 | TRBV5-4 | CASSSPQEGASNTGELFF
TRBJ1-5 | TRBV6-1 | CASSEVGTGLGQPQHF
TRBJ2-2 | TRBV9 | CASSVRSGQGVFGELFF
TRBJ2-7 | TRBV23-1 | CASSQTGTGVVEQYF
TRBJ1-5 | TRBV6-4 | CASTGGDSVWNQPQHF
TRBJ1-5 | TRBV5-1 | CASSPGTGRNGAQPQHF
TRBJ2-5 | TRBV6-2/TRBV6-3 | CASSPLETQYF
TRBJ2-1 | TRBV29-1 | CSASGGQGTREQFF
TRBJ1-6 | TRBV11-2 | CASSPGNNSPLHF
TRBJ2-7 | TRBV11-3 | CASSLVLAGNEQYF
TRBJ2-2 | TRBV13 | CASSLGQGAPGELFF
TRBJ2-3 | TRBV2 | CASSVQPDTQYF
TRBJ1-4 | TRBV19 | CASSIEGRGSEKLFF
TRBJ2-1 | TRBV19 | CASSPKAGGRYNEQFF
TRBJ1-2 | TRBV2 | CASSEDRSWGYTF
TRBJ1-3 | TRBV19 | CASSIPPGQVSGNTIYF
TRBJ1-1 | TRBV30 | CAWSVSQYTEAFF
TRBJ1-5 | TRBV5-5 | CASSVDSYSNQPQHF
TRBJ1-5 | TRBV28 | CASSLSGYSNQPQHF
TRBJ2-1 | TRBV28 | CASSLWGVRTGVPSWFF
TRBJ1-6 | TRBV7-9 | CASSLGQAFSPLHF
TRBJ1-1 | TRBV2 | CASRPGQSNTEAFF
TRBJ1-5 | TRBV19 | CASSIPGLKQPQHF
TRBJ1-1 | TRBV6-2/TRBV6-3 | CASSYGGMNTEAFF
TRBJ1-1 | TRBV2 | CASRGQPEAFF
TRBJ2-7 | TRBV7-8 | CASSIRAYEQYF
TRBJ2-1 | TRBV5-6 | CASSLGGRLFF